These 25 T cell receptor beta chains came from one sample sequenced in a study of T cell responses to AZD1222 COVID-19 vaccine. Some clones are missing from TCRdb's copy, which holds only in-frame ones; the method was immunoSEQ multiplex PCR. Of roughly 120,000 clones listed, roughly 91% are singletons. Sequences were derived from peripheral blood, sampled on day 0 of AZD1222 vaccination. These receptors were obtained from an adult in good health.

This clone showed up just a few times. This chain uses TRBV7-2 with TRBJ2-7, with D unclear. The germline V and J ends were trimmed by 2 bases and 4 bases, with 15 bases remaining between them. CDR3 size: 15 residues. Looked up from germline, CDR1 is SGHTA and CDR2 is FQGNSA. This CDR3 reads CASSLIPSTPYEQYF. DNA of the CDR3: TGTGCCAGCAGCTTAATCCCATCGACCCCTTACGAGCAGTACTTC.

The rearrangement links TRBV6-5 to TRBJ2-7, with D maybe TRBD1 (6 bases). Germline CDR1 and CDR2: MNHEY and SVGAGI. The CDR3 has 14 amino acids. V lost 8 bases and J lost 3, with 17 bases in between. The CDR3 spells CASESGTSYYEQYF. For the CDR3, the DNA is TGTGCCAGCGAGTCCGGGACAAGCTACTACGAGCAGTACTTC.

The rearrangement links TRBV7-8 to TRBJ2-7, with unresolved D. Germline-derived CDR1 and CDR2 are SGHVS and FQNEAQ. Between the trimmed V and J ends, which lost 5 bases and 5 bases, there was a span of 13 bases. This CDR3 is built from 13 residues. This CDR3 is CASSRPPGHEQYF. The CDR3, as DNA: TGTGCCAGCAGCCGACCTCCCGGGCACGAGCAGTACTTC.

V is TRBV5-4 and J is TRBJ1-2; TRBD1 aligns across 8 bases. The CDR3 length is 14 residues. Germline lookup yields CDR1 SGHNT and CDR2 YYREEE (reference sequence). J gave up 4 bases and V 0 bases, and 2 bases lay outside the gene matches. As DNA, the CDR3 is TGTGCCAGCAGCTTGGGGGGGACAGGCTATGGCTACACCTTC. Its translation: CASSLGGTGYGYTF.

The gene calls are TRBV19 and TRBJ1-2; 7 positions agree with TRBD1. The CDR3 is made up of 14 amino acids. J lost 4 bases, V lost 7 bases, and 9 bases had no gene match. CDR1 is LNHDA and CDR2 is SQIVND in the germline V gene (reference sequence). Here the CDR3 DNA reads TGTGCCAGTATTCTGACAGGGACCATCTATGGCTACACCTTC. Protein: CASILTGTIYGYTF.

CDR3 in amino acids: CASSAGRRSSGNTIYF. The CDR3 bases are TGTGCCAGCAGTGCCGGAAGACGGAGCTCTGGAAACACCATATATTTT. This rearrangement joins TRBV2 to TRBJ1-3, with unresolved D. The CDR3 is 16 amino acids. V was trimmed by 4 bases and J by 0 bases, leaving 13 bases between them. The germline V gene has CDR1 SNHLY and CDR2 FYNNEI.

The V and J genes are TRBV2 and TRBJ1-6; D is undetermined. This CDR3 has 14 residues. The V gene's germline CDR1 is SNHLY and CDR2 FYNNEI. Trimming took 7 bases from V and 7 from J, leaving 14 bases between them. As DNA, the CDR3 is TGTGCCAGCAAGTACGACCCGGCCAATTCACCCCTCCACTTT. The encoded protein is CASKYDPANSPLHF.

In its sample, this clone was seen once. This chain uses TRBV27 with TRBJ2-7, with D perhaps TRBD2 (6 bases). Trimming removed 0 bases from V and 5 bases from J, with 11 bases in between. The CDR3 has 14 residues. Germline CDR1 reads MNHEY; CDR2 reads SMNVEV (reference sequence). CDR3 nucleotides: TGTGCCAGCAGTTTATCTTTGGGCGGGGACGAGCAGTACTTC. This sequence encodes CASSLSLGGDEQYF.

Only one count was recorded for this clone. V and J are TRBV5-1 and TRBJ2-2, with 8 bases identical to TRBD1. Germline-derived CDR1 and CDR2 are SGHRS and YFSETQ. Trimming cost V 5 bases and J 1 base; bases outside gene matches: 13. CDR3 length: 18 amino acids. The CDR3 loop is CASSLAPQGAMNTGELFF. DNA of the CDR3: TGCGCCAGCAGTCTGGCCCCTCAGGGGGCCATGAACACCGGGGAGCTGTTTTTT.

This chain connects TRBV19 to TRBJ2-1; D is perhaps TRBD1 (6 bases). The germline V gene has CDR1 LNHDA and CDR2 SQIVND (reference sequence). The CDR3 loop spans 14 amino acids. With 2 bases removed from V and 10 bases from J, the gap between germline ends came to 15 bases. The CDR3 is CASSIPNRENEQFF. The CDR3 nucleotides read TGTGCCAGTAGTATACCAAACAGGGAGAACGAGCAGTTCTTC.

The rearrangement links TRBV3-1 (or the pseudogene TRBV3-2) to TRBJ1-2, with TRBD1 as a possible D gene (5 bases). This CDR3 is 16 amino acids long. V lost 0 bases, J lost 3 bases, and 14 bases lay in between. CDR1 LGHDT and CDR2 YNNKEL come from the germline V gene (reference sequence). The CDR3 loop reads CASSQELLQGDYGYTF. The CDR3 coding sequence is TGTGCCAGCAGCCAAGAATTGCTTCAGGGAGACTATGGCTACACCTTC.

This chain joins TRBV30 and TRBJ1-3; the D is unclear. V was cut by 2 bases and J by 4 bases, with 9 bases left in between. The CDR3 loop spans 13 amino acids. Per the germline V gene, CDR1 is GTSNPN and CDR2 is SVGIG (reference sequence). The CDR3 region is CAWSPQVGNTIYF. CDR3 DNA sequence: TGTGCCTGGAGTCCCCAAGTGGGAAACACCATATATTTT. Full variable domain (remainder filled in from reference TRBV30 and TRBJ1-3): SQTIHQWPATLVQPVGSPLSLECTVEGTSNPNLYWYRQAAGRGLQLLFYSVGIGQISSEVPQNLSASRPQDRQFILSSKKLLLSDSGFYLCAWSPQVGNTIYFGEGSWLTVV.

This clone was observed once. This chain connects TRBV5-8 to TRBJ1-1, with D hard to call. This CDR3 has 14 residues. Germline CDR1 and CDR2: SGHTS and YDEGEE. Trimming removed 2 bases at V and 0 bases at J, with 8 bases between. CDR3 protein: CASSFPDLNTEAFF. The CDR3 nucleotides are TGTGCCAGCAGCTTCCCAGATTTGAACACTGAAGCTTTCTTT.

This sequence joins TRBV7-9 and TRBJ1-1; possible D gene TRBD1, 5 bases. V lost 1 base to trimming and J lost 3 bases, with 9 bases between them. There are 14 residues in the CDR3. In germline, CDR1 is SEHNR, CDR2 FQNEAQ (reference sequence). The CDR3 loop is CASSLVQGDTEAFF. The CDR3 DNA reads as TGTGCCAGCAGCTTAGTGCAGGGTGACACTGAAGCTTTCTTT.

The chain couples TRBV9 to TRBJ2-1, with no clear D. CDR1 is SGDLS and CDR2 is YYNGEE in the germline V gene. There are 12 residues in the CDR3. Trimming took 0 bases from V and 7 from J, leaving 5 bases between them. For the CDR3, the DNA is TGTGCCAGCAGCGTAGGGTGGAATGAGCAGTTCTTC. Amino acids: CASSVGWNEQFF.

V usage is TRBV11-2 and J usage is TRBJ1-2; D is undetermined. Germline V gene sequence: CDR1 SGHAT, CDR2 FQNNGV. The V end lost 1 base, the J end lost 6 bases, and 15 bases lay between the germline ends. The CDR3 is made up of 15 amino acids. CDR3 coding DNA: TGTGCCAGCAGCTTAGTGGCGGGAGGGCAGGATGGCTACACCTTC. Its protein product is CASSLVAGGQDGYTF.

The chain is built from TRBV7-2 and TRBJ1-1, with D perhaps TRBD1 (6 bases). The germline gives CDR1 SGHTA, CDR2 FQGNSA. The CDR3 covers 14 residues. V was cut by 3 bases and J by 7 bases, with 15 bases left in between. In DNA, the CDR3 is TGTGCCAGCAGCTTGACAGGACGACCTAGTGAAGCTTTCTTT. It encodes CASSLTGRPSEAFF. The full variable domain, its missing parts supplied by reference TRBV7-2 and TRBJ1-1, is GAGVSQSPSNKVTEKGKDVELRCDPISGHTALYWYRQSLGQGLEFLIYFQGNSAPDKSGLPSDRFSAERTGGSVSTLTIQRTQQEDSAVYLCASSLTGRPSEAFFGQGTRLTVV.

The chain uses TRBV7-9 and TRBJ2-1; D remains ambiguous. This CDR3 spans 13 amino acids. V gave up 5 bases and J gave up 6 bases, with 11 bases separating them. The germline V gene has CDR1 SEHNR and CDR2 FQNEAQ (reference sequence). The DNA for the CDR3 is TGTGCCAGCAGCCCCACCGTGGGCAATGAGCAGTTCTTC. Residues: CASSPTVGNEQFF.

V gene TRBV6-5 combines with J gene TRBJ2-3; D unclear. Germline V gene lookup returns CDR1 MNHEY and CDR2 SVGAGI. The CDR3 totals 15 residues. V was clipped by 2 bases and J by 0 bases, with 9 bases between them. CDR3 nucleotide sequence: TGTGCCAGCAGTTACCACCAGCTTAGCACAGATACGCAGTATTTT. As protein: CASSYHQLSTDTQYF.

The V call is TRBV6-6, the J call TRBJ2-7, with 7 positions matching TRBD2. The junction had 16 bases not matched to a gene; V was cut back by 5 bases and J by 3 bases. From germline, CDR1 is MNHNY and CDR2 SVGAGI (reference sequence). CDR3 length equals 17 residues. CDR3 region: CASSPIAVKRGNYEQYF. The CDR3, as DNA: TGTGCCAGCAGTCCCATCGCTGTAAAGCGGGGAAACTACGAGCAGTACTTC.

This CDR3 is CASSQDPIAAYEQYF. CDR3 DNA: TGCGCCAGCAGCCAAGACCCCATCGCGGCCTACGAGCAGTACTTC. The rearrangement links TRBV4-1 to TRBJ2-7; D is unresolved. V was pared by 0 bases and J by 2 bases, with 11 bases between. Germline V gene data show CDR1 as MGHRA and CDR2 as YSYEKL. The CDR3 length is 15 residues.

CDR3 in DNA: TGTGCCACCAGTACAGGCCCCTATGGCTACACCTTC. It specifies CATSTGPYGYTF. J is TRBJ1-2 and V is TRBV15; tentative D call: TRBD1 (5 bases). This CDR3 region has 12 residues. Germline V gene data show CDR1 as LNHNV and CDR2 as YYDKDF (reference sequence). The V and J ends lost 6 bases and 4 bases respectively, with 9 bases between them.

V usage is TRBV5-6 and J usage is TRBJ2-7, with D perhaps matching TRBD1 (5 bases). The germline CDR1 and CDR2 sequences are SGHDT and YYEEEE. Trimming took 3 bases from V and 2 from J, leaving 12 bases between them. The CDR3 runs 14 residues. Here the CDR3 DNA reads TGTGCCAGCAGCTCCTGGGCAGGGACCTACGAGCAGTACTTC. Its protein is CASSSWAGTYEQYF. Supplemented by reference TRBV5-6 and TRBJ2-7, the full variable domain reads DAGVTQSPTHLIKTRGQQVTLRCSPKSGHDTVSWYQQALGQGPQFIFQYYEEEERQRGNFPDRFSGHQFPNYSSELNVNALLLGDSALYLCASSSWAGTYEQYFGPGTRLTVT.

V usage is TRBV5-1 and J usage is TRBJ2-5; the match to TRBD1 covers 9 bases. Trimming cost V 0 bases and J 4 bases; bases outside gene matches: 4. The length of the CDR3 is 15 residues. From germline, CDR1 is SGHRS and CDR2 YFSETQ. CDR3 sequence (DNA): TGCGCCAGCAGCTTGGGACAGGGGGTAGTAGAGACCCAGTACTTC. Amino acids: CASSLGQGVVETQYF.

The chain couples TRBV7-8 to TRBJ2-3, with TRBD1 matching 9 bases. J was trimmed by 8 bases and V by 5 bases; bases with no gene match: 11. The CDR3 is made up of 15 amino acids. Looked up from germline, CDR1 is SGHVS and CDR2 is FQNEAQ. As DNA, the CDR3 is TGTGCCAGCAGCGAACCGGGACAGGGCCTGGGTACGCAGTATTTT. The encoded protein is CASSEPGQGLGTQYF.